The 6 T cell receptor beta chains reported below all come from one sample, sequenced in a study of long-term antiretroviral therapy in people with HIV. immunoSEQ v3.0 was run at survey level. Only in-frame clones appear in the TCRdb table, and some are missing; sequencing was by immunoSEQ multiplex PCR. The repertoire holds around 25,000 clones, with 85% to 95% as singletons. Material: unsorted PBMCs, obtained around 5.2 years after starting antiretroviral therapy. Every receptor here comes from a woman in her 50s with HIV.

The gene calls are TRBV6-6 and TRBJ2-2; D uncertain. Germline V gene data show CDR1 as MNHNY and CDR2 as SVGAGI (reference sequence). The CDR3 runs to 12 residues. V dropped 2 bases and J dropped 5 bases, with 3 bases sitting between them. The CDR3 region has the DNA TGTGCCAGCAGTTACAGGACCGGGGAGCTGTTTTTT. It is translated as CASSYRTGELFF.

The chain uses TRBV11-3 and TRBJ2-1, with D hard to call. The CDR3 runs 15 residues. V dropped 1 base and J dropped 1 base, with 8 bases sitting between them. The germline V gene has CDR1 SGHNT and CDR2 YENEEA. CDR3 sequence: CASSLGSVSYNEQFF. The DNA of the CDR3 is TGTGCCAGCAGCTTAGGCAGCGTGTCCTACAATGAGCAGTTCTTC.

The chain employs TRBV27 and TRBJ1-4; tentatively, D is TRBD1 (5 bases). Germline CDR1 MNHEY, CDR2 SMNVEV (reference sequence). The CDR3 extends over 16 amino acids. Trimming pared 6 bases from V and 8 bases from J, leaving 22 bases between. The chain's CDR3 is CASRGPRGGREEKLFF. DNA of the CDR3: TGTGCCAGCAGGGGACCCCGCGGGGGGAGGGAGGAAAAACTGTTTTTT.

The CDR3 region is CASKSTPKGNQPQHF. The CDR3 DNA reads TGTGCCAGCAAATCAACCCCCAAGGGAAATCAGCCCCAGCATTTT. This chain connects TRBV7-3 to TRBJ1-5; no reliable D call. The CDR3 length is 15 residues. V shed 7 bases and J shed 4 bases, with 17 bases lying between them. The germline V gene encodes CDR1 SGHTA and CDR2 FQGTGA.

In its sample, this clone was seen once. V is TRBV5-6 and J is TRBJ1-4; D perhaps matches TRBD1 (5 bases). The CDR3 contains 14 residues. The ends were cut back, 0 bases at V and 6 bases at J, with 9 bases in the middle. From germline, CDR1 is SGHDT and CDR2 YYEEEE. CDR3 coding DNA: TGTGCCAGCAGCTTGGCCAGGGAAGATGAAAAACTGTTTTTT. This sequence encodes CASSLAREDEKLFF.

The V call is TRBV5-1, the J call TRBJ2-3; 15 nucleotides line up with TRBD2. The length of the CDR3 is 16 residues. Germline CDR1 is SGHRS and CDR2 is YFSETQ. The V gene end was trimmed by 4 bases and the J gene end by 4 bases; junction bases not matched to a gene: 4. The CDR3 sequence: CASSPGLAGGADTQYF. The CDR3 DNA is TGCGCCAGCAGCCCGGGACTAGCGGGAGGTGCAGATACGCAGTATTTT.